Only one count was recorded for the clone carrying this T cell receptor beta chain. The antigen remains undetermined. These data are taken from a study of cytomegalovirus exposure and HLA in healthy donors. Across the whole study: HLA-typed donors were the source of about 81 million unique TCRs held in an early data release.

Overall study findings and caveats: Three CMV-associated chains proved CMV antigen-specific in vitro. In a later analysis, HLA-associated beta chains showed higher expansion and lower generation probabilities than comparable chains. Association with HLA alleles at 0.05 false discovery rate was found for around 15,000 TCR beta sequences in a later analysis.

Germline trimming cut 3 bases from V and 2 bases from J; bases unmatched to any gene: 10. Germline CDR1 SGHVS, CDR2 FNYEAQ. The CDR3 runs to 17 residues. 13 Jbeta primers and 60 Vbeta primers were used for the PCR. The table came from immunoSEQ multiplex PCR; TCRdb's copy has only in-frame clones and leaves some out. The table shows about 130,000 clones, with 80% occurring only once. Sequenced material: PBMCs. The chain couples TRBV7-6 to TRBJ2-1; TRBD1 agrees at 7 bases. This clonotype originated in a man in his forties or fifties in good health and CMV-seronegative. CDR3: CASSLIQGEVTYNEQFF. The CDR3 bases are TGTGCCAGCAGCTTGATTCAGGGGGAAGTAACCTACAATGAGCAGTTCTTC.